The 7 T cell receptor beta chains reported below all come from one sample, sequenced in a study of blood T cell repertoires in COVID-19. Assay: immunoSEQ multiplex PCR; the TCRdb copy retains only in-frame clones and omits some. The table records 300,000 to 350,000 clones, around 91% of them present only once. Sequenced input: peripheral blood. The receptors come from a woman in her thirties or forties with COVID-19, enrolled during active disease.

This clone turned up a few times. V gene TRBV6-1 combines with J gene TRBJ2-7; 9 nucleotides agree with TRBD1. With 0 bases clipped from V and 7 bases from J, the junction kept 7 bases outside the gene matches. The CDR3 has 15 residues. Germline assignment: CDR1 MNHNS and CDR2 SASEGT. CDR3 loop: CASSEAWTGVREQYF. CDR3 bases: TGTGCCAGCAGTGAAGCGTGGACAGGGGTTCGAGAGCAGTACTTC.

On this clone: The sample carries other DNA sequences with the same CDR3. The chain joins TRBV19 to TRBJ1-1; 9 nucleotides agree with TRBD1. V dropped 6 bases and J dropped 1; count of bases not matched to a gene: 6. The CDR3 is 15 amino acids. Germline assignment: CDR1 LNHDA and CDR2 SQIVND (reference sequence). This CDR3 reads CASSPRGQGNTEAFF. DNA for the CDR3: TGTGCCAGTAGCCCTAGGGGACAGGGGAACACTGAAGCTTTCTTT. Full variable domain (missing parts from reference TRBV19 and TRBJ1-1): DGGITQSPKYLFRKEGQNVTLSCEQNLNHDAMYWYRQDPGQGLRLIYYSQIVNDFQKGDIAEGYSVSREKKESFPLTVTSAQKNPTAFYLCASSPRGQGNTEAFFGQGTRLTVV.

The CDR3 sequence: CASNGDNTDTQYF. DNA of the CDR3: TGTGCCAGCAACGGGGATAACACAGATACGCAGTATTTT. The chain uses TRBV27 and TRBJ2-3; possible D gene TRBD2, 5 bases. V was clipped by 7 bases and J by 2 bases, with 10 bases between them. Per germline, CDR1 MNHEY and CDR2 SMNVEV (reference sequence). The CDR3 loop spans 13 amino acids.

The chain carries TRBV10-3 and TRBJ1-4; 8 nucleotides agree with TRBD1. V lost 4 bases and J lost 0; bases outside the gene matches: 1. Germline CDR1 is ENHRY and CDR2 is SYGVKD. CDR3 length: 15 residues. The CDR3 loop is CAISAGGATNEKLFF. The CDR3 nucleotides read TGTGCCATCAGTGCAGGGGGCGCAACTAATGAAAAACTGTTTTTT.

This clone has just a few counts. CDR3: CASSYSTGVATEAFF. The DNA for the CDR3 is TGTGCCAGCAGTTACTCGACCGGGGTGGCCACTGAAGCTTTCTTT. The chain links TRBV6-5 to TRBJ1-1; D unclear. This CDR3 contains 15 residues. Per the germline V gene, CDR1 is MNHEY and CDR2 is SVGAGI. The V gene lost 0 bases and the J gene lost 4 bases, with 12 bases spanning the gap.

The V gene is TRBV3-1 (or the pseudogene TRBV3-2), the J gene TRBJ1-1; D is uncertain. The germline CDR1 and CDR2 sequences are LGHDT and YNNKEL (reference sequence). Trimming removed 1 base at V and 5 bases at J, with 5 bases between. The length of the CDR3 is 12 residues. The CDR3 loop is CASSQAPTEAFF. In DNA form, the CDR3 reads TGTGCCAGCAGCCAAGCTCCGACTGAAGCTTTCTTT.

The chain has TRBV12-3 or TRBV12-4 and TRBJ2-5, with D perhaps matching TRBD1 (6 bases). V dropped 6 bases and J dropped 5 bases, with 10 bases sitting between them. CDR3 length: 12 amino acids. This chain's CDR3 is CASRTRGETQYF. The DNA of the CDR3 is TGTGCCAGCAGAACCAGGGGCGAGACCCAGTACTTC.